The rows below give T cell receptor beta chains drawn from one sample of a study of blood T cell repertoires in COVID-19. TCRdb's table, derived via immunoSEQ multiplex PCR, lists solely in-frame clones and lacks some. The sample contains 250,000 to 350,000 clones, approximately 87% of which appear only once. Sequencing was performed on peripheral blood. Every receptor here comes from a woman between 50 and 59 years old who had recovered from COVID-19. CDR3s include the opening cysteine and the closing phenylalanine or tryptophan. D genes are given only for firm matches. Rows may omit the clone size; those that give it use once, few, many or a size class.

clone_size | j_call | d_call | v_call | cdr3_aa | cdr3_nt
. | TRBJ1-1 | . | TRBV7-2 | CASSPRQANTEAFF | TGTGCCAGCAGCCCGCGACAGGCTAACACTGAAGCTTTCTTT
. | TRBJ2-2 | TRBD2 | TRBV3-1/TRBV3-2 | CASSPGGAGELFF | TGTGCCAGCAGCCCCGGGGGGGCCGGGGAGCTGTTTTTT
. | TRBJ2-5 | . | TRBV10-3 | CATINQFSETQYF | TGTGCCACCATAAACCAGTTTTCGGAGACCCAGTACTTC
. | TRBJ1-2 | . | TRBV5-4 | CASSLAASQGTRF | TGTGCCAGCAGCTTGGCAGCCAGCCAGGGCACTCGGTTC
few | TRBJ1-1 | TRBD1 | TRBV5-1 | CASSLAGDSGAAFF | TGCGCCAGCAGCTTGGCCGGGGACAGCGGAGCGGCTTTCTTT
. | TRBJ2-1 | TRBD2 | TRBV11-1 | CASSRGTSGSDEQFF | TGTGCCAGCAGCAGAGGGACTAGCGGGAGTGATGAGCAGTTCTTC
. | TRBJ2-5 | TRBD2 | TRBV5-1 | CASSSRTSGIGRVTQYF | TGCGCCAGCAGCTCTCGGACTAGCGGGATTGGTAGGGTAACCCAGTACTTC
once | TRBJ1-6 | TRBD1 | TRBV6-5 | CASTRDRDNSPLHF | TGTGCCAGCACAAGGGACAGGGATAATTCACCCCTCCACTTT
. | TRBJ1-2 | TRBD1 | TRBV7-9 | CASTTDREARNYGYTF | TGTGCCAGCACCACGGACAGGGAAGCAAGAAACTATGGCTACACCTTC
. | TRBJ2-6 | TRBD1 | TRBV5-4 | CASSGIGTAGANVLTF | TGTGCCAGCAGCGGCATCGGGACAGCTGGGGCCAACGTCCTGACTTTC
. | TRBJ1-2 | . | TRBV6-5 | CASSKVQGTHYGYTF | TGTGCCAGCAGCAAAGTCCAGGGGACCCACTATGGCTACACCTTC
once | TRBJ2-1 | . | TRBV5-1 | CASSPGNLDEQFF | TGCGCCAGCAGCCCGGGGAATTTGGATGAGCAGTTCTTC
. | TRBJ2-2 | . | TRBV2 | CASSAWAGSTGELFF | TGTGCCAGCAGCGCCTGGGCAGGGTCCACCGGGGAGCTGTTTTTT
. | TRBJ2-5 | TRBD2 | TRBV5-1 | CASSFSGSKETQYF | TGCGCCAGCAGCTTTAGCGGGAGTAAAGAGACCCAGTACTTC
. | TRBJ2-5 | TRBD2 | TRBV28 | CASSFLTSGHQETQYF | TGTGCCAGCAGTTTTCTGACTAGCGGGCACCAAGAGACCCAGTACTTC
. | TRBJ1-2 | . | TRBV28 | CASSLTGRGYTF | TGTGCCAGCAGTCTGACGGGTCGGGGCTACACCTTC
. | TRBJ1-1 | . | TRBV29-1 | CSVAHSEAFF | TGCAGCGTAGCCCACAGTGAAGCTTTCTTT
. | TRBJ2-2 | . | TRBV19 | CASTKQNYQGTGELFF | TGTGCCAGTACCAAGCAGAACTACCAGGGCACCGGGGAGCTGTTTTTT
. | TRBJ2-5 | . | TRBV5-1 | CASSSQGRETQYF | TGCGCCAGCAGTTCTCAGGGGCGAGAGACCCAGTACTTC
. | TRBJ2-5 | . | TRBV19 | CASSVLHRVSSQETQYF | TGTGCCAGTAGTGTGCTCCACAGGGTATCGTCTCAAGAGACCCAGTACTTC
few | TRBJ2-7 | . | TRBV6-5 | CASSRGGDHREQYF | TGTGCCAGTAGTCGTGGAGGGGATCATCGCGAGCAGTACTTC
. | TRBJ2-2 | TRBD2 | TRBV6-5 | CASSKLAGSTGELFF | TGTGCCAGCAGTAAACTAGCGGGGTCTACCGGGGAGCTGTTTTTT
. | TRBJ2-2 | . | TRBV6-5 | CASRLGIRTGELFF | TGTGCCAGCCGTCTGGGCATCCGCACCGGGGAGCTGTTTTTT
. | TRBJ2-5 | TRBD2 | TRBV28 | CASSFGGGWGETQYF | TGTGCCAGCAGTTTTGGGGGGGGATGGGGAGAGACCCAGTACTTC
. | TRBJ2-1 | TRBD2 | TRBV5-1 | CASSFATSGYNEQFF | TGCGCCAGCAGCTTCGCTACTAGCGGTTACAATGAGCAGTTCTTC
. | TRBJ1-5 | . | TRBV19 | CASRGHRVDQPQHF | TGTGCCAGTAGGGGCCACAGGGTGGACCAGCCCCAGCATTTT
once | TRBJ2-5 | . | TRBV4-2 | CASSQGTGSSVGVKETQYF | TGTGCCAGCAGCCAAGGCACGGGGTCCTCAGTTGGGGTTAAAGAGACCCAGTACTTC
once | TRBJ2-1 | TRBD1 | TRBV12-5 | CASGPGTGNFDEQFF | TGTGCTAGTGGTCCCGGGACAGGGAATTTCGATGAGCAGTTCTTC
. | TRBJ1-1 | TRBD1 | TRBV19 | CASGQGDPEAFF | TGTGCCAGTGGACAGGGGGACCCTGAAGCTTTCTTT
few | TRBJ1-2 | . | TRBV7-2 | CASSLETGTYYGYTF | TGTGCCAGCAGCTTGGAAACAGGGACCTACTATGGCTACACCTTC
. | TRBJ2-1 | TRBD2 | TRBV7-9 | CASSSRAGGYNEQFF | TGTGCCAGCAGCTCCCGGGCCGGGGGGTACAATGAGCAGTTCTTC
. | TRBJ1-5 | TRBD1 | TRBV19 | CASSTLGQDRGFNQPQHF | TGTGCCAGTAGTACCCTGGGACAGGACAGGGGATTCAATCAGCCCCAGCATTTT
many | TRBJ1-6 | TRBD1 | TRBV3-1/TRBV3-2 | CASSPRQGQGSPLHF | TGTGCCAGCAGCCCCCGACAGGGGCAAGGTTCACCCCTCCACTTT